A selection of T cell receptor beta chains follows, all from one sample in a study of OX40 agonist ivuxolimab in advanced cancers. Sequencing used immunoSEQ multiplex PCR; TCRdb keeps in-frame clones, though not all of them. The sample carries under 75,000 clones, approximately 86% recorded once. Here the sequenced sample was CD4+ or CD8+ T cells sorted from blood, taken in a trial of the OX40 agonist ivuxolimab. These TCRs come from an adult with an advanced solid tumor such as melanoma, head and neck, liver or kidney cancer. Both conserved end residues are part of each CDR3. The D gene is left open where the match is weak. Not every row has a clone size; where given, it reads once, few, many or a size class.

TRBD1,NA,TRBJ2-3,TRBV27,TGTGCCAGCAGTCTACAGGGGGGCCAGGATACGCAGTATTTT,CASSLQGGQDTQYF
TRBD1,NA,TRBJ1-1,TRBV11-1,TGTGCCAGCAGCTGGACAGGGGCCCCCGGGGGCACTGAAGCTTTCTTT,CASSWTGAPGGTEAFF
NA,NA,TRBJ2-2,TRBV11-3,TGTGCCAGCAGTCCGGACAGCGTCACCGGGGAGCTGTTTTTT,CASSPDSVTGELFF
NA,NA,TRBJ2-5,TRBV10-3,TGTGCCATCAGTGCCGGGACCAGGGCACAAGAGACCCAGTACTTC,CAISAGTRAQETQYF
TRBD2,NA,TRBJ2-3,TRBV7-2,TGTGCCTCCGGCCGTAGACTAGCGGGAGCTTCAGATACGCAGTATTTT,CASGRRLAGASDTQYF
TRBD1,NA,TRBJ2-7,TRBV9,TGTGCCAGCAGCGTACGCGGGACAGGTTCCTACGAGCAGTACTTC,CASSVRGTGSYEQYF
NA,NA,TRBJ2-1,TRBV7-7,TGTGCTAGCAGCTTCGGGCAGGGTGGCCACAATGAGCAGTTCTTC,CASSFGQGGHNEQFF
TRBD1,NA,TRBJ2-2,TRBV2,TGTGCCAGCCACAGGGGTTTATTGGCCGGGGAGCTGTTTTTT,CASHRGLLAGELFF
NA,NA,TRBJ2-3,TRBV5-1,TGCGCCAGCAGCCTGGACAGAGCCAGTGATACGCAGTATTTT,CASSLDRASDTQYF
TRBD1,NA,TRBJ2-3,TRBV7-9,TGTGCCAGCAGCTTAGCGCTAGGGACAGGCACAGATACGCAGTATTTT,CASSLALGTGTDTQYF
NA,NA,TRBJ2-7,TRBV10-3,TGTGCCACAGGACAGTACGAGCAGTACTTC,CATGQYEQYF
NA,NA,TRBJ2-3,TRBV4-3,TGCGCCAGCAGCCAAGATAGGGCCGGATTTAGCACAGATACGCAGTATTTT,CASSQDRAGFSTDTQYF
NA,NA,TRBJ2-5,TRBV15,TGTGCCACCAGCAGAGATTCTTCGGGTCAAGAGACCCAGTACTTC,CATSRDSSGQETQYF
NA,NA,TRBJ2-3,TRBV7-9,TGTGCTAGCAGGGGACGCAACGGAGTAACGCAGTATTTT,CASRGRNGVTQYF
TRBD1,once,TRBJ1-6,TRBV6-5,TGTGCCAGCACTCCGGGACAGTATAATTCACCCCTCCACTTT,CASTPGQYNSPLHF
TRBD1,NA,TRBJ2-7,TRBV5-1,TGCGCCAGCAGCACCCGACAGGGGCGCTACGAGCAGTACTTC,CASSTRQGRYEQYF
TRBD1,NA,TRBJ2-1,TRBV7-2,TGTGCCAGCAGCAAGACCGGGACAGACTACAATGAGCAGTTCTTC,CASSKTGTDYNEQFF
NA,NA,TRBJ2-1,TRBV10-1,TGCGCCAGCAGGTGGACTACGACCCCTCCCTACAATGAGCAGTTCTTC,CASRWTTTPPYNEQFF
NA,NA,TRBJ2-7,TRBV28,TGTGCCAGCAGTTTTCTGGCGGGAACCTACGAGCAGTACTTC,CASSFLAGTYEQYF
NA,NA,TRBJ1-4,TRBV4-3,TGCGCCAGCAGCCAAAACCGGGGTAGGGGGGAAAAACTGTTTTTT,CASSQNRGRGEKLFF
TRBD1,NA,TRBJ1-1,TRBV30,TGTGCCTGGAGTGTACGGGGGACAGGGGCGGCTTTCTTT,CAWSVRGTGAAFF
NA,NA,TRBJ1-2,TRBV18,TGTGCCAGCTCACCAGGGGGTCAGGGCTACACCTTC,CASSPGGQGYTF
NA,NA,TRBJ2-3,TRBV4-1,TGCGCCAGCAGCCAAGAAGCTAGCACAGATACGCAGTATTTT,CASSQEASTDTQYF
NA,NA,TRBJ2-1,TRBV7-3,TGTGCCAGCAGCCCGCTAGAGATCGGGGGGCTCTTGGGGGAGCAGTTCTTC,CASSPLEIGGLLGEQFF
TRBD2,NA,TRBJ2-5,TRBV2,TGTGCCAGCCGGAGGCGGGGGGGCCCTGTGACCCAGTACTTC,CASRRRGGPVTQYF
NA,NA,TRBJ1-1,TRBV5-1,TGCGCCAGCAGCTTCCAGGCGGACACTGAAGCTTTCTTT,CASSFQADTEAFF
TRBD2,NA,TRBJ2-7,TRBV28,TGTGCCAGCACGAGCCTAGCGGGACCCTACGAGCAGTACTTC,CASTSLAGPYEQYF
TRBD1,NA,TRBJ1-5,TRBV28,TGTGCCATCTCGACAGGGAACAATCAGCCCCAGCATTTT,CAISTGNNQPQHF
TRBD1,NA,TRBJ1-5,TRBV18,TGTGCCAGCTCACCGGGGCAGGGGGATCAGCCCCAGCATTTT,CASSPGQGDQPQHF
NA,NA,TRBJ1-1,TRBV7-3,TGTGCCAGCAGCTTGGACAGAGTGAACACTGAAGCTTTCTTT,CASSLDRVNTEAFF
NA,NA,TRBJ2-3,TRBV6-5,TGTGCCAGCAGTTGGCGGGGGCCGGGGGATACGCAGTATTTT,CASSWRGPGDTQYF
NA,NA,TRBJ1-1,TRBV7-9,TGTGCCAGCAGCATTAGGGGGATGACGAACACTGAAGCTTTCTTT,CASSIRGMTNTEAFF
TRBD1,few,TRBJ2-7,TRBV6-5,TGTGCCAGCAGGCAAACAGGGGGACGCTACGAGCAGTACTTC,CASRQTGGRYEQYF
TRBD2,NA,TRBJ2-5,TRBV10-3,TGTGCCATCAGAAGCGGTAGCGGGGGGTTTGAGACCCAGTACTTC,CAIRSGSGGFETQYF
NA,NA,TRBJ2-5,TRBV18,TGTGCCAGCTCACAGGGTCGAGAGACCCAGTACTTC,CASSQGRETQYF
NA,NA,TRBJ2-2,TRBV5-1,TGCGCCAGCAATGGGGGGCCCTACACCGGGGAGCTGTTTTTT,CASNGGPYTGELFF
TRBD2,NA,TRBJ2-1,TRBV2,TGTGCCAGCAGTGAACCTAGCGGGAGAAATGAGCAGTTCTTC,CASSEPSGRNEQFF
NA,NA,TRBJ2-5,TRBV6-5,TGTGCCAGCAGTCGCACCAGATCCCATCAAGAGACCCAGTACTTC,CASSRTRSHQETQYF
NA,NA,TRBJ1-2,TRBV18,TGTGCCAGCTCACTGGCCGGGACCACCGACGCCTATGGCTACACCTTC,CASSLAGTTDAYGYTF
TRBD1,NA,TRBJ1-4,TRBV18,TGTGCCAGCTCACTAGGACAGGGGAATGAAAAACTGTTTTTT,CASSLGQGNEKLFF
TRBD2,NA,TRBJ2-3,TRBV19,TGTGCCAGTAGTATTGAAACTAGCGGGATCCCCGGGAGCACAGATACGCAGTATTTT,CASSIETSGIPGSTDTQYF
TRBD1,NA,TRBJ1-1,TRBV28,TGTGCCAGCAGATTTCCTGGGACAGGAAACACTGAAGCTTTCTTT,CASRFPGTGNTEAFF
NA,NA,TRBJ2-5,TRBV13,TGTGCCAGCAGCTCCTTGACAGGAGGGACCCAGTACTTC,CASSSLTGGTQYF
NA,once,TRBJ1-6,TRBV9,TGTGCCAGCGCCCGGACCAATTCACCCCTCCACTTT,CASARTNSPLHF
TRBD1,NA,TRBJ2-2,TRBV5-8,TGTGCCAGCAGCTTTTCCGGGACAGGGGGCCGGGAGCTGTTTTTT,CASSFSGTGGRELFF
TRBD2,NA,TRBJ2-1,TRBV5-1,TGCGCCAGCAGCATTAGCGGGGGGGCTTTCCTTGAGCAGTTCTTC,CASSISGGAFLEQFF
NA,NA,TRBJ2-5,TRBV12-1,TGTGCCAGCAGCTACCGGGACAGGGGTGAGACCCAGTACTTC,CASSYRDRGETQYF
NA,NA,TRBJ1-1,TRBV18,TGTGCCAGCTCACCAAACAGCATGAACACTGAAGCTTTCTTT,CASSPNSMNTEAFF
NA,NA,TRBJ1-5,TRBV5-1,TGCGCCAGCAGCTTGTCAGGGGAACAGCCCCAGCATTTT,CASSLSGEQPQHF
TRBD1,NA,TRBJ2-7,TRBV6-5,TGTGCCAGCGGACCCCGACAGGGTAGCTCCTACGAGCAGTACTTC,CASGPRQGSSYEQYF
NA,NA,TRBJ1-4,TRBV30,TGTGCCTGGAGTAGCTACAGACGAAATGAAAAACTGTTTTTT,CAWSSYRRNEKLFF
NA,few,TRBJ1-6,TRBV2,TGTGCCAGCAGGGGAACCACTAGTTCACCCCTCCACTTT,CASRGTTSSPLHF
NA,NA,TRBJ2-5,TRBV5-4,TGTGCCTTCGCTGGGCCTACAGGGTCTCAAGAGACCCAGTACTTC,CAFAGPTGSQETQYF
NA,NA,TRBJ2-7,TRBV6-5,TGTGCCAGCAGTTACGCCCCGGGACAATCCTACGAGCAGTACTTC,CASSYAPGQSYEQYF